The 5 T cell receptor beta chains below come from one sample, sequenced in a study of cytomegalovirus exposure and HLA in healthy donors (dated by TCRdb to about 2017). Receptor libraries were prepared by the immunoSEQ multiplex PCR assay. The multiplex PCR relied on a mix of 60 forward primers for TCR Vbeta segments and 13 reverse primers for TCR Jbeta segments. This immuneACCESS table, as held by TCRdb, lists in-frame sequences with V and J called but not all clones. Of the missing ones, under half trace to an unresolved V gene in checked studies; the others have no known cause. The sample table contains 150,000 to 200,000 clones; only one count was recorded for over 70% of them. The ten largest clones capture 1% to 1.5% of the sample. Sequencing was done on a sample of PBMCs. These receptors all come from a man between 50 and 59 years old in good health and CMV-seropositive.

The chain is built from TRBV5-5 and TRBJ1-1; D gene unclear. The CDR3 runs 13 residues. Germline CDR1 is SGHKS and CDR2 is YYEKEE (reference sequence). The V end was cut by 1 base, the J end by 0 bases, with 4 bases between. CDR3 protein: CASSLRVNTEAFF. The DNA of the CDR3 is TGTGCCAGCAGCTTGCGGGTGAACACTGAAGCTTTCTTT.

This chain links TRBV27 with TRBJ2-4, with 10 nucleotides matching TRBD1. This CDR3 is 13 amino acids long. V lost 6 bases, J lost 7 bases, and 3 bases stayed unmatched. Germline V gives CDR1 MNHEY, CDR2 SMNVEV (reference sequence). The CDR3 sequence: CASSTGQGNIQYF. The CDR3 region has the DNA TGTGCCAGCAGCACGGGACAGGGGAACATTCAGTACTTC.

The CDR3 DNA is TGTGCCAGCAGCGCCCCGTGGCAGGGGAAAGAGACCCAGTACTTC. Amino acid sequence: CASSAPWQGKETQYF. The V call is TRBV9, the J call TRBJ2-5; the D gene is possibly TRBD1 (6 bases). This CDR3 comprises 15 residues. V was pared by 3 bases and J by 3 bases, with 15 bases between. Germline V CDR1 and CDR2: SGDLS, YYNGEE.

This chain uses TRBV2 with TRBJ2-4, with 8 nucleotides matching TRBD1. After removal of 5 bases from V and 2 bases from J, the junction contained 11 bases not matched to a gene. The CDR3 sequence is 17 residues long. Germline CDR1 and CDR2: SNHLY and FYNNEI. The CDR3 DNA is TGTGCCAGCAGTCCGGGACAGGTCGCGAGGACCAAAAACATTCAGTACTTC. It is translated as CASSPGQVARTKNIQYF.

As to this clone: One junction end disagrees with the germline gene, perhaps due to a read error. This chain's CDR3 is CASSQDRIAKNIQCF. CDR3 coding DNA: TGCGCCAGCAGCCAAGATCGGATAGCCAAAAACATTCAGTGCTTC. The rearrangement links TRBV4-1 to TRBJ2-4, with D unresolved. The CDR3 has 15 amino acids. CDR1 is MGHRA and CDR2 is YSYEKL in the germline V gene.